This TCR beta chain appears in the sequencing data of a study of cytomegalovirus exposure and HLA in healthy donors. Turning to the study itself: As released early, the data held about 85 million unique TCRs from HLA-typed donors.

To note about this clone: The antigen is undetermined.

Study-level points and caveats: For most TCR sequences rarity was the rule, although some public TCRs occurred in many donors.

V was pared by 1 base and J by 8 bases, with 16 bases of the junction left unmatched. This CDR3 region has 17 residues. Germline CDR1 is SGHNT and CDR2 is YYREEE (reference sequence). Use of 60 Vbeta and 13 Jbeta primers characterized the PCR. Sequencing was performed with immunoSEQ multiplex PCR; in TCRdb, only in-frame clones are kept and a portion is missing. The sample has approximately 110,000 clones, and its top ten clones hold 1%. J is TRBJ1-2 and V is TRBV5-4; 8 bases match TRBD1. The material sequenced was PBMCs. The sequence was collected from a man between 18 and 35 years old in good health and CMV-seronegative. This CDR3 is CASSLPDRDVLTEGYTF. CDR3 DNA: TGTGCCAGCAGCTTGCCGGACAGGGACGTCCTGACGGAGGGCTACACCTTC.